One T cell receptor (beta chain) is described in this entry. Autoimmune disease history or systemic immunosuppression was exclusionary. The table came from immunoSEQ multiplex PCR; TCRdb's copy has only in-frame clones and leaves some out. The table lists fewer than 75,000 clones, 87% of them singletons. This sample was taken from a study of OX40 agonist ivuxolimab in advanced cancers. At the level of the study: Ivuxolimab, which patients received intravenously every 2 weeks, was dosed at 0.01 to 10 mg/kg. Having had anti-PD-1, anti-PD-L1 or anti-CTLA-4 therapy before was allowed, and roughly 39% had some.

The trim removed 4 bases at V and 8 bases at J, leaving 5 bases unmatched. This CDR3 is built from 13 residues. CDR1 and CDR2 (germline): SGHRS, YFSETQ. Sequenced here: CD4+ or CD8+ T cells sorted from blood, sampled in a trial of the OX40 agonist ivuxolimab. The origin of this receptor is an adult with an advanced solid tumor such as melanoma, head and neck, liver or kidney cancer. The chain is built from TRBV5-1 and TRBJ2-1; 8 bases agree with TRBD2. CDR3 region: CASSRGGGYEQFF. The DNA for the CDR3 is TGCGCCAGCAGCCGGGGGGGCGGATATGAGCAGTTCTTC.